Listed below are T cell receptor beta chains from one sample, sequenced in a study of regulatory T cells in long-lasting Graves disease. MiXCR, applied by TCRdb to the multiplex PCR reads, yields one record per CDR3 protein. The sample lists 250,000 or so distinct CDR3 sequences, around a sixth seen once, with around 15% in the top ten. These records were also assigned to another study, of T cells in Graves' hyperthyroidism and ophthalmopathy.

The sample consisted of peripheral blood mononuclear cells (PBMCs), taken at new diagnosis, from a patient treated with antithyroid drugs. Every receptor here comes from a woman in her twenties or thirties with Graves disease. Each CDR3 is given with its conserved first and last residue. D genes are given only for firm matches. The size field is filled for only some rows; it gives once, few, many or a size class.

J: TRBJ2-7
size: many
V: TRBV5-1
D: -
DNA: TGCGCCAGCAGCGTCCAAGGGACCGAGCAGTACTTC
CDR3: CASSVQGTEQYF

J: TRBJ1-1
size: many
V: TRBV5-1
D: -
DNA: TGCGCCAGCAGCTTTCAACCCTACACTGAAGCTTTCTTT
CDR3: CASSFQPYTEAFF

J: TRBJ2-7
size: few
V: TRBV7-8
D: TRBD2
DNA: TGTGCCAGCACCGCGGGGGGGGGCGAGCAGTACTTC
CDR3: CASTAGGGEQYF

J: TRBJ1-1
size: many
V: TRBV5-1
D: -
DNA: TGCGCCAGCAGACCGGGTGACTACACTGAAGCTTTCTTT
CDR3: CASRPGDYTEAFF

J: TRBJ2-5
size: many
V: TRBV29-1
D: TRBD2
DNA: TGCAGCGTTGGATTGGGGGTAGCGGGGGAGACCCAGTACTTC
CDR3: CSVGLGVAGETQYF

J: TRBJ2-2
size: many
V: TRBV10-2
D: -
DNA: TGCGCCAGCAGTGGACACCCGAACACCGGGGAGCTGTTTTTT
CDR3: CASSGHPNTGELFF

J: TRBJ2-2
size: -
V: TRBV25-1
D: TRBD1
DNA: TGTGCCAGCAGTGACTTTGGACAGGCCCGCACCGGGGAGCTGTTTTTT
CDR3: CASSDFGQARTGELFF

J: TRBJ2-2
size: many
V: TRBV11-2
D: -
DNA: TGTGCCAGCCTGGTTATGGGGACCGGGGAGCTGTTTTTT
CDR3: CASLVMGTGELFF

J: TRBJ2-3
size: many
V: TRBV20-1
D: -
DNA: TGCAGTGCTAGAGCTGGCAGGGGACCGGATACGCAGTATTTT
CDR3: CSARAGRGPDTQYF

J: TRBJ2-5
size: many
V: TRBV6-2/TRBV6-3
D: TRBD1
DNA: TGTGCCAGCCGCCAATGGACAGGGAGAGAGACCCAGTACTTC
CDR3: CASRQWTGRETQYF

J: TRBJ2-1
size: -
V: TRBV5-6
D: TRBD2
DNA: TGTGCCAGCAACCTGGGGCCGGGGGGGCTACACAATGAGCAGTTCTTC
CDR3: CASNLGPGGLHNEQFF

J: TRBJ2-5
size: many
V: TRBV12-3/TRBV12-4
D: TRBD2
DNA: TGTGCCAGCAGTTTTTCGGAGTTGGCGGGGGGAGAGACCCAGTACTTC
CDR3: CASSFSELAGGETQYF

J: TRBJ2-7
size: many
V: TRBV28
D: -
DNA: TGTGCCAGCAGTTTAGCGGGGACCACGAGGGAGCAGTACTTC
CDR3: CASSLAGTTREQYF

J: TRBJ2-3
size: many
V: TRBV20-1
D: TRBD2
DNA: TGCAGTGCTAGAGACCTCTGGGGCGGGGGGCTCCCAGGGGATACGCAGTATTTT
CDR3: CSARDLWGGGLPGDTQYF

J: TRBJ1-6
size: -
V: TRBV7-2
D: -
DNA: TGTGCCAGCAGCTTTTTCTATTCACCGCGCTTCTCCTATAATTCACCCCTCCACTTT
CDR3: CASSFFYSPRFSYNSPLHF

J: TRBJ1-1
size: many
V: TRBV19
D: -
DNA: TGTGCCAGTAGATTGGACCTTACCTCGACGAACACTGAAGCTTTCTTT
CDR3: CASRLDLTSTNTEAFF

J: TRBJ2-5
size: -
V: TRBV7-3
D: -
DNA: TGTGCCAGCAGCTTGCTAGGATCTGGAGAGACCCAGTACTTC
CDR3: CASSLLGSGETQYF

J: TRBJ2-1
size: many
V: TRBV6-5
D: -
DNA: TGTGCCAGCAGTTATAGTTACGGGGGCCCCTCCTACAATGAGCAGTTCTTC
CDR3: CASSYSYGGPSYNEQFF

J: TRBJ1-5
size: -
V: TRBV4-1
D: -
DNA: TGCGCCAGCAGCCATCCCGGTTTTATTAGGGACAACAATCAGCCCCCGCATTTT
CDR3: CASSHPGFIRDNNQPPHF

J: TRBJ2-5
size: many
V: TRBV5-1
D: -
DNA: TGCGCCAGCAGCTCTTCCACCGTGTTAGAGACCCAGTACTTC
CDR3: CASSSSTVLETQYF

J: TRBJ1-3
size: few
V: TRBV7-9
D: -
DNA: TGTGCCAGCAGCTTGCGGACCGCAACCGAGAAGTTCCTTCCACGAAACACCATATATTTT
CDR3: CASSLRTATEKFLPRNTIYF

J: TRBJ1-3
size: -
V: TRBV10-3
D: TRBD1
DNA: TGTGCCGTCCGGGACAGCTTCGGAAACACCATATATTTT
CDR3: CAVRDSFGNTIYF

J: TRBJ1-5
size: -
V: TRBV7-3
D: -
DNA: TGTGCCAGCTCCATGGGGGGCAATCAGCCCCAGCATTTT
CDR3: CASSMGGNQPQHF

J: TRBJ2-1
size: many
V: TRBV5-1
D: -
DNA: TGCGCCAGCAGCACAAGTCCAACCTACAATGAGCAGTTCTTC
CDR3: CASSTSPTYNEQFF

J: TRBJ2-3
size: many
V: TRBV2
D: -
DNA: TGTGCCAGCAGTGTGAAGGATACGCAGTATTTT
CDR3: CASSVKDTQYF

J: TRBJ1-2
size: many
V: TRBV4-1
D: -
DNA: TGCGCCAGCAGCCCAATTTTATCTTATCCTGGCAGGGCGGGCTACACCTTC
CDR3: CASSPILSYPGRAGYTF

J: TRBJ1-3
size: many
V: TRBV3-1
D: -
DNA: TGTGCCAGCACGTACAGGCCGTTCGGAAACACCATATATTTT
CDR3: CASTYRPFGNTIYF